This TCR beta chain was recorded in a study of cytomegalovirus exposure and HLA in healthy donors. The study, taken as a whole, reports: Another analysis was done later, and it associated 16,951 TCR beta sequences with HLA alleles at 0.05 false discovery rate. Most TCR sequences were uncommon, yet certain public TCRs appeared in many donors. One variant, a missense change in DCLRE1C, was linked in a later analysis to TCR beta V- and J-gene trimming. Some V segments, TRBV6-2 and TRBV6-3 among them, were indistinguishable and were therefore excluded.

PCR used 60 Vbeta primers and 13 Jbeta primers. Assay: immunoSEQ multiplex PCR; the TCRdb copy retains only in-frame clones and omits some. The sample lists 130,000 or so clones, just under 90% occurring once. The CDR3 covers 12 residues. Per the germline V gene, CDR1 is GTSNPN and CDR2 is SVGIG (reference sequence). Deletions cut 4 bases from V and 5 bases from J, with 11 bases between. In regard to this clone: Antigen specificity is unknown.

The TCR sequence derives from a woman aged 30 to 39 in good health and CMV-seronegative. The chain employs TRBV30 and TRBJ2-5; D perhaps matches TRBD2 (7 bases). Input material: PBMCs. CDR3 nucleotides: TGTGCCTGGACGGGGGGCGCCGAGACCCAGTACTTC. Residues: CAWTGGAETQYF. The whole variable domain, remainder taken from reference TRBV30 and TRBJ2-5, is SQTIHQWPATLVQPVGSPLSLECTVEGTSNPNLYWYRQAAGRGLQLLFYSVGIGQISSEVPQNLSASRPQDRQFILSSKKLLLSDSGFYLCAWTGGAETQYFGPGTRLLVL.